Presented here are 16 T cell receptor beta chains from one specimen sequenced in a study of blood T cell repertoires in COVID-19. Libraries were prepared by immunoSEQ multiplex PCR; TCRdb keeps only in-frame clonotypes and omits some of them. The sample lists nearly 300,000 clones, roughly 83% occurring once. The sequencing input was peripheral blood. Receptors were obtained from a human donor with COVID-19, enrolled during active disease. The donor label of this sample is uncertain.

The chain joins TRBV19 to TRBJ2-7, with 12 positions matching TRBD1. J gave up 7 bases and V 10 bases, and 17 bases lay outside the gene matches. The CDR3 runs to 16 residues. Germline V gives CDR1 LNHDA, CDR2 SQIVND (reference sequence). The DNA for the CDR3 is TGTGCCACCAAAACCCCAAGCGGGACAGGGGGCTGGGAGCAGTACTTC. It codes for CATKTPSGTGGWEQYF.

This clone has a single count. DNA of the CDR3: TGTGCCAGCAGTTGGTCGGGGGGACAGGGCCGTGCAACTAATGAAAAACTGTTTTTT. Amino acid sequence: CASSWSGGQGRATNEKLFF. The chain has TRBV28 and TRBJ1-4, with 9 bases aligning to TRBD1. J was trimmed by 0 bases and V by 4 bases; bases with no gene match: 12. The germline CDR1 and CDR2 sequences are MDHEN and SYDVKM. The CDR3 loop spans 19 amino acids.

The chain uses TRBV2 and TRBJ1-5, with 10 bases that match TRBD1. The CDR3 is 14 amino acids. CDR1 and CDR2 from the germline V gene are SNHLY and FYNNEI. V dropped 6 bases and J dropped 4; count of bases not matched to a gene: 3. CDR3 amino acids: CASRDRGSNQPQHF. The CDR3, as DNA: TGTGCCAGCAGGGACAGGGGGTCGAATCAGCCCCAGCATTTT.

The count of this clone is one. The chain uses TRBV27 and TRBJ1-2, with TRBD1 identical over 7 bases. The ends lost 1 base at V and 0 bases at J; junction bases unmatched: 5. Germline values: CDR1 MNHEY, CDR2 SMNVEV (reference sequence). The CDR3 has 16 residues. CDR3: CASSLFRDRTNYGYTF. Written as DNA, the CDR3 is TGTGCCAGCAGTTTATTCCGGGACAGAACTAACTATGGCTACACCTTC.

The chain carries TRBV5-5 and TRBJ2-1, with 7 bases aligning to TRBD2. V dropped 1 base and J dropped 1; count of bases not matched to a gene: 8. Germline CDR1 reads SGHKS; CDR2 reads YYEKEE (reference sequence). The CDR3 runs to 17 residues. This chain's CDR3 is CASSLMSRGSSYNEQFF. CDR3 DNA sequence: TGTGCCAGCAGCTTGATGTCCCGCGGGAGTTCCTACAATGAGCAGTTCTTC.

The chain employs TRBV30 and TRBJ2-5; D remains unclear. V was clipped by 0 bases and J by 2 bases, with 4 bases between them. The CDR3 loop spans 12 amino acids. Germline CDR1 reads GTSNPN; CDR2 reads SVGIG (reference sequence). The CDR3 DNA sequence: TGTGCCTGGAGTGTACAGCAAGAGACCCAGTACTTC. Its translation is CAWSVQQETQYF. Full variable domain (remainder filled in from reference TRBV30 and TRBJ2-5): SQTIHQWPATLVQPVGSPLSLECTVEGTSNPNLYWYRQAAGRGLQLLFYSVGIGQISSEVPQNLSASRPQDRQFILSSKKLLLSDSGFYLCAWSVQQETQYFGPGTRLLVL.

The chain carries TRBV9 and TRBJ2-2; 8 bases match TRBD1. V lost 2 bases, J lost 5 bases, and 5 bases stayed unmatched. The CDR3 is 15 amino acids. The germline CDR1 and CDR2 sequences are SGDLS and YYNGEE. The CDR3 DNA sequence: TGTGCCAGCAGCGTTACGGGACAGGAGACCGGGGAGCTGTTTTTT. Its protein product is CASSVTGQETGELFF. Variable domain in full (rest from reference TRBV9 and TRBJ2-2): DSGVTQTPKHLITATGQRVTLRCSPRSGDLSVYWYQQSLDQGLQFLIQYYNGEERAKGNILERFSAQQFPDLHSELNLSSLELGDSALYFCASSVTGQETGELFFGEGSRLTVL.

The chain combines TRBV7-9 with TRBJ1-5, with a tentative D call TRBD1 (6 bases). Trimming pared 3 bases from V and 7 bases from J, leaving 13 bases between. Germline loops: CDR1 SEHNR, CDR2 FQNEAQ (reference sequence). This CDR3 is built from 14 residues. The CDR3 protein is CASSLAGEGQPQHF. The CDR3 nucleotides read TGTGCCAGCAGCTTGGCAGGGGAGGGACAGCCCCAGCATTTT. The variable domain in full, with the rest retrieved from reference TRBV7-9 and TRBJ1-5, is DTGVSQNPRHKITKRGQNVTFRCDPISEHNRLYWYRQTLGQGPEFLTYFQNEAQLEKSRLLSDRFSAERPKGSFSTLEIQRTEQGDSAMYLCASSLAGEGQPQHFGDGTRLSIL.

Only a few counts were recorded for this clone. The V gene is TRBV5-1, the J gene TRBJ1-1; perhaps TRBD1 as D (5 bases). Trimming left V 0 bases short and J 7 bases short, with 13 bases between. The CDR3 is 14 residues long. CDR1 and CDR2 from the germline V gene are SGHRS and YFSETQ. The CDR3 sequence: CASSLARGNREAFF. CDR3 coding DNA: TGCGCCAGCAGCTTGGCCCGGGGGAACCGTGAAGCTTTCTTT.

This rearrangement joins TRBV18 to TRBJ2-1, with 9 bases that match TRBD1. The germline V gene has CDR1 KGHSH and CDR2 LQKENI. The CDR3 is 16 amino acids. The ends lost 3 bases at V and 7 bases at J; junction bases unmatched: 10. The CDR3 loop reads CASSPSPGTGRNEQFF. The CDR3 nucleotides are TGTGCCAGCTCACCTTCTCCCGGGACAGGGAGAAATGAGCAGTTCTTC. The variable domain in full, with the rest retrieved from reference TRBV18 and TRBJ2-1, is NAGVMQNPRHLVRRRGQEARLRCSPMKGHSHVYWYRQLPEEGLKFMVYLQKENIIDESGMPKERFSAEFPKEGPSILRIQQVVRGDSAAYFCASSPSPGTGRNEQFFGPGTRLTVL.

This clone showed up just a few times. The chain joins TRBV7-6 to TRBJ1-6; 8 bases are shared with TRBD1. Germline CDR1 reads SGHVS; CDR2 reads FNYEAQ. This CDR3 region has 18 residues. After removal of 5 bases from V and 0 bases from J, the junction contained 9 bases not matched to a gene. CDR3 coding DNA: TGTGCCAGCAGCCAGGGACAGGCATTGAGCTCCTATAATTCACCCCTCCACTTT. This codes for CASSQGQALSSYNSPLHF.

The CDR3 region is CASSFVAGGATGELFF. CDR3 DNA: TGTGCCAGCAGCTTCGTAGCGGGTGGGGCCACCGGGGAGCTGTTTTTT. The chain combines TRBV28 with TRBJ2-2, with 7 bases aligning to TRBD2. Losses at the gene ends were 6 bases for V and 4 bases for J; bases not matched to a gene: 11. Germline values: CDR1 MDHEN, CDR2 SYDVKM. This CDR3 has 16 amino acids.

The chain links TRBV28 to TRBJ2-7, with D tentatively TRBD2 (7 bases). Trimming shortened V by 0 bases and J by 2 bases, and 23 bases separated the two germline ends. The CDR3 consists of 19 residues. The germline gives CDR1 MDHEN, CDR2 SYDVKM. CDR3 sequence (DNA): TGTGCCAGCAGTTTATGGGGGGGCGTGCAGGCGGGAGATCCCTACGAGCAGTACTTC. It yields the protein CASSLWGGVQAGDPYEQYF.

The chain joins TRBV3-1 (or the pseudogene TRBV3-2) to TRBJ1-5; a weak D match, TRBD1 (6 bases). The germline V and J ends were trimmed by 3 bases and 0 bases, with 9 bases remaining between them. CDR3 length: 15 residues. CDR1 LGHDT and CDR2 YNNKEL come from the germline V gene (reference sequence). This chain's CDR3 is CASSQGDISNQPQHF. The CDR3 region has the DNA TGTGCCAGCAGCCAGGGGGACATTAGCAATCAGCCCCAGCATTTT.

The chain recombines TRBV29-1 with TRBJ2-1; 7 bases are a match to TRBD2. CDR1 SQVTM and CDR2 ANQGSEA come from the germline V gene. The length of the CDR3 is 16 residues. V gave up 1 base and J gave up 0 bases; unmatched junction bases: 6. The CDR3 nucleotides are TGCAGCGTTGAAGGCCCAGCTAGCGGCTCCTACAATGAGCAGTTCTTC. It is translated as CSVEGPASGSYNEQFF.

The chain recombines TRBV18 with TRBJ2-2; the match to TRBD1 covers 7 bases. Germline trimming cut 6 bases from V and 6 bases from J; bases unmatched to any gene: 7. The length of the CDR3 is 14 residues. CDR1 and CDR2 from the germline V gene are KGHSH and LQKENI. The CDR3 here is CASSPNRGPGELFF. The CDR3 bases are TGTGCCAGCTCGCCCAACAGGGGCCCCGGGGAGCTGTTTTTT.